This entry lists 6 T cell receptor beta chains sequenced from one sample in a study of CD8 T cells in Susac syndrome. An amount of RNA that ranged from about 0.45 to 1 ug was reverse transcribed with random hexamers. TCRdb re-called the immunoSEQ multiplex PCR reads through MiXCR, storing one row per CDR3 protein. In the table there are about 140,000 distinct CDR3 sequences, roughly 94% of which are singletons. Material for sequencing was CD8+ T cells from PBMCs. The receptor set was obtained from a human donor with Susac syndrome.

V usage is TRBV29-1 and J usage is TRBJ1-1, with 9 nucleotides matching TRBD1. CDR3 length: 15 amino acids. Germline CDR1 SQVTM, CDR2 ANQGSEA. Germline trimming cut 4 bases from V and 0 bases from J; bases unmatched to any gene: 6. The CDR3 loop reads CSVAGGDRVNTEAFF. The CDR3 bases are TGCAGCGTTGCCGGGGGGGACAGGGTGAACACTGAAGCTTTCTTT.

The V call is TRBV7-9, the J call TRBJ2-3; TRBD2 might be the D (5 bases). The germline V and J ends were trimmed by 4 bases and 6 bases, with 8 bases remaining between them. Germline loops: CDR1 SEHNR, CDR2 FQNEAQ (reference sequence). CDR3 size: 12 residues. The CDR3 sequence: CASSSWEDTQYF. The CDR3 DNA is TGTGCCAGCAGCTCATGGGAGGATACGCAGTATTTT.

The gene calls are TRBV25-1 and TRBJ2-5, with 8 positions matching TRBD1. Germline lookup yields CDR1 MGHDK and CDR2 SYGVNS. Losses at the gene ends were 5 bases for V and 3 bases for J; bases not matched to a gene: 11. The CDR3 is 16 amino acids. The CDR3 bases are TGTGCCAGCAGTCCCCGGACTAAGACAGGGGAAGAGACCCAGTACTTC. This gives the protein CASSPRTKTGEETQYF.

The chain couples TRBV25-1 to TRBJ2-1, with 7 bases matching TRBD1. Germline loops: CDR1 MGHDK, CDR2 SYGVNS. The CDR3 has 16 residues. V gave up 2 bases and J gave up 4 bases; unmatched junction bases: 8. For the CDR3, the DNA is TGTGCCAGCAGTGAACAGGACAGGAACACTTACAATGAGCAGTTCTTC. It encodes CASSEQDRNTYNEQFF.

This rearrangement joins TRBV28 to TRBJ2-7; 9 nucleotides line up with TRBD2. Germline V CDR1 and CDR2: MDHEN, SYDVKM. The CDR3 has 14 amino acids. Losses at the gene ends were 4 bases for V and 3 bases for J; bases not matched to a gene: 4. CDR3 region: CASSSRAGGYEQYF. The CDR3 nucleotides are TGTGCCAGCAGTTCCCGAGCGGGAGGCTACGAGCAGTACTTC.

This chain joins TRBV28 and TRBJ2-1; no definite D call. Deletions cut 10 bases from V and 4 bases from J, with 20 bases between. Germline CDR1 is MDHEN and CDR2 is SYDVKM. The CDR3 is made up of 15 amino acids. CDR3 protein: CATVPSVTRYNEQFF. The CDR3 coding sequence is TGTGCCACCGTCCCCAGCGTGACGCGGTACAATGAGCAGTTCTTC.